The 15 T cell receptor beta chains below were found in one sample sequenced in a study of PD-L1 blockade in urothelial cancer. The method was immunoSEQ multiplex PCR; TCRdb's version includes in-frame clones alone and lacks a portion of them. In the table there are tens of thousands of clones, over 80% of which are singletons. The sample's time point: pretreatment peripheral blood. The input for sequencing was PBMCs, taken around atezolizumab (anti-PD-L1) treatment. The receptors come from a woman between 70 and 85 years old with urothelial cancer.

This chain uses TRBV19 with TRBJ2-1; TRBD1 aligns across 8 bases. The CDR3 has 14 residues. CDR1 and CDR2 from the germline V gene are LNHDA and SQIVND (reference sequence). V dropped 9 bases and J dropped 5; count of bases not matched to a gene: 9. The CDR3 nucleotides are TGTGCCAGCGTACAGGGGGGCATAGACAATGAGCAGTTCTTC. Translating gives CASVQGGIDNEQFF.

V gene TRBV11-2 combines with J gene TRBJ2-1; 7 bases line up with TRBD2. After removal of 3 bases from V and 2 bases from J, the junction contained 7 bases not matched to a gene. This CDR3 comprises 16 residues. Germline V gives CDR1 SGHAT, CDR2 FQNNGV. Here the CDR3 reads CASSLWDYPTYNEQFF. CDR3 DNA: TGTGCCAGCAGCTTGTGGGACTACCCTACCTACAATGAGCAGTTCTTC.

The chain employs TRBV11-2 and TRBJ1-1; TRBD1 agrees at 8 bases. The CDR3 has 14 amino acids. Germline CDR1 and CDR2: SGHAT and FQNNGV. Trimming at V came to 6 bases and at J to 6 bases, leaving 9 bases not matched to a gene. In nucleotides, the CDR3 is TGTGCCAGCAGTCAAGGACAGGGATTTTCTGAAGCTTTCTTT. Translation: CASSQGQGFSEAFF.

A few counts support this clone. The V and J genes are TRBV19 and TRBJ1-2; TRBD1 aligns across 9 bases. Germline trimming cut 5 bases from V and 3 bases from J; bases unmatched to any gene: 4. Germline loops: CDR1 LNHDA, CDR2 SQIVND (reference sequence). CDR3 length equals 14 residues. CDR3 DNA: TGTGCCAGTAGTGAGGACAGGGGCCACTATGGCTACACCTTC. This gives the protein CASSEDRGHYGYTF.

V and J are TRBV2 and TRBJ1-3; D possibly corresponds to TRBD1 (5 bases). V lost 3 bases, J lost 3 bases, and 12 bases lay in between. Per the germline V gene, CDR1 is SNHLY and CDR2 is FYNNEI. CDR3 length equals 15 residues. DNA of the CDR3: TGTGCCAGCAGTGAGCGGACATCCAATGGAAACACCATATATTTT. As protein: CASSERTSNGNTIYF.

The chain recombines TRBV9 with TRBJ1-5; D is possibly TRBD1 (6 bases). Germline values: CDR1 SGDLS, CDR2 YYNGEE. Between the trimmed V and J ends, which lost 0 bases and 3 bases, there was a span of 10 bases. The length of the CDR3 is 15 residues. The CDR3 loop is CASSVGAGANQPQHF. In nucleotides, the CDR3 is TGTGCCAGCAGCGTAGGGGCAGGGGCCAATCAGCCCCAGCATTTT.

The V call is TRBV18, the J call TRBJ1-3; no firm D call. V lost 3 bases and J lost 0, with 9 bases in between. This CDR3 contains 15 residues. The V gene's germline CDR1 is KGHSH and CDR2 LQKENI. This CDR3 is CASSPDTDSGNTIYF. CDR3 DNA: TGTGCCAGCTCACCCGACACTGACTCTGGAAACACCATATATTTT.

In this sample, this clone turned up once. V is TRBV7-2 and J is TRBJ2-2, with D maybe TRBD2 (6 bases). The CDR3 spans 15 residues. V was cut by 5 bases and J by 5 bases, with 15 bases left in between. Germline V gives CDR1 SGHTA, CDR2 FQGNSA. The CDR3 spells CASSPLEGRTGELFF. The CDR3 DNA reads TGTGCCAGCAGCCCCTTGGAGGGGCGAACCGGGGAGCTGTTTTTT.

The gene calls are TRBV18 and TRBJ1-1; D is unresolved. This CDR3 contains 12 residues. V was shortened by 2 bases and J by 8 bases, with 9 bases between the two germline ends. From germline, CDR1 is KGHSH and CDR2 LQKENI. CDR3 loop: CASSPATEEAFF. CDR3 DNA sequence: TGTGCCAGCTCACCAGCGACGGAGGAAGCTTTCTTT. Together with reference TRBV18 and TRBJ1-1, the CDR3 gives the full variable domain: NAGVMQNPRHLVRRRGQEARLRCSPMKGHSHVYWYRQLPEEGLKFMVYLQKENIIDESGMPKERFSAEFPKEGPSILRIQQVVRGDSAAYFCASSPATEEAFFGQGTRLTVV.

V usage is TRBV6-5 and J usage is TRBJ1-5, with TRBD1 matching over 9 bases. CDR3 length: 15 amino acids. Germline loops: CDR1 MNHEY, CDR2 SVGAGI. V was pared by 0 bases and J by 4 bases, with 1 base of the junction left unmatched. The CDR3 here is CASSYSGTGNQPQHF. As DNA, the CDR3 is TGTGCCAGCAGTTACTCGGGGACAGGGAATCAGCCCCAGCATTTT.

The rearrangement joins TRBV4-1 to TRBJ1-4; 9 bases match TRBD1. Germline V lookup: CDR1 MGHRA, CDR2 YSYEKL. Trimming removed 2 bases from V and 0 bases from J; junction bases left unmatched: 7. CDR3 size: 18 residues. CDR3 region: CASSQTGGLRATNEKLFF. DNA of the CDR3: TGCGCCAGCAGCCAAACAGGGGGCCTTAGAGCAACTAATGAAAAACTGTTTTTT.

As for this clone: Its ends do not fully match the called genes, so a read error is possible. V is TRBV11-3 and J is TRBJ2-7, with D possibly being TRBD1 (6 bases). The CDR3 spans 10 residues. Germline values: CDR1 SGHNT, CDR2 YENEEA. The CDR3 DNA reads TGTGCCAGCGTACTCATGGGGGCCCACTTC. Its translation: CASVLMGAHF.

The chain uses TRBV5-6 and TRBJ2-1; the match to TRBD2 covers 8 bases. Germline V lookup: CDR1 SGHDT, CDR2 YYEEEE. Trimming at V came to 0 bases and at J to 5 bases, leaving 4 bases not matched to a gene. The CDR3 extends over 15 amino acids. DNA of the CDR3: TGTGCCAGCAGCTTGGGTCTAGCGGGCCACAATGAGCAGTTCTTC. Protein: CASSLGLAGHNEQFF. Combining the CDR3 with reference TRBV5-6 and TRBJ2-1 gives the whole variable domain DAGVTQSPTHLIKTRGQQVTLRCSPKSGHDTVSWYQQALGQGPQFIFQYYEEEERQRGNFPDRFSGHQFPNYSSELNVNALLLGDSALYLCASSLGLAGHNEQFFGPGTRLTVL.

The chain is built from TRBV11-2 and TRBJ2-7; TRBD2 agrees at 7 bases. Germline V gives CDR1 SGHAT, CDR2 FQNNGV. J was trimmed by 3 bases and V by 8 bases; bases with no gene match: 4. This CDR3 is built from 12 residues. The DNA for the CDR3 is TGTGCCAGCGGGGGAGGGAACTACGAGCAGTACTTC. Translation: CASGGGNYEQYF.

V and J are TRBV21-1 and TRBJ2-7; TRBD1 is taken as the D call from the table, unchecked against the DNA. TRBV21-1 is deemed a pseudogene. The CDR3 covers 14 residues. CDR3 loop: CASSSHRGAYEQYF. CDR3 coding DNA: TGTGCCAGCAGCAGTCACAGGGGAGCCTACGAGCAGTACTTC.